This T cell receptor beta chain comes out of a study of cytomegalovirus exposure and HLA in healthy donors. CDR1 SGHNT and CDR2 YYREEE come from the germline V gene (reference sequence). There are 13 residues in the CDR3. PCR amplification relied on 60 Vbeta primers (plus 13 Jbeta primers). Sequencing was performed with immunoSEQ multiplex PCR; in TCRdb, only in-frame clones are kept and a portion is missing. Among 200,000 to 250,000 clones listed, 82% were seen once. Study observations and caveats: In a later analysis, CMV-associated beta chains were mostly HLA-associated, it appeared. TCR beta chain V- and J-gene trimming was linked, in a later analysis, to a missense variant in DCLRE1C.

As regards this clone: The antigen remains unidentified.

The sequence derives from a woman aged 40-49 years in good health and CMV-seropositive. Sequencing was carried out using PBMCs. The chain combines TRBV5-4 with TRBJ2-5; 7 positions match TRBD1. The J call could be wrong; TRBJ2-7 is a better fit for the DNA end. CDR3 in amino acids: CASTQQGKYEQYF. The CDR3 DNA reads TGTGCCAGCACCCAACAGGGGAAATACGAGCAGTACTTC.